The 18 T cell receptor beta chains below come from one sample, sequenced in a study of shared clonotypes between healthy human individuals. Produced via immunoSEQ multiplex PCR; TCRdb's table is partial and in-frame only. Here the sample spans about 2.3 million clones, around 93% being singletons. Sequenced sample: naive CD4+ T cells from PBMCs. Regarding subset: CD45RA+ positively selected. These receptors all come from a man aged 18 to 30 in good health. Some clones in this sample may be carry-over from other donors' samples.

V is TRBV4-1 and J is TRBJ2-1, with D tentatively TRBD1 or TRBD2 (5 bases each). The CDR3 runs to 16 residues. V was pared by 4 bases and J by 7 bases, with 20 bases between. Per germline, CDR1 MGHRA and CDR2 YSYEKL. The DNA for the CDR3 is TGCGCCAGCAGCCCGATTCGGGGCGGCCCAGGGAATGAGCAGTTCTTC. It codes for CASSPIRGGPGNEQFF.

The chain uses TRBV4-3 and TRBJ2-1; D is undetermined. V was cut by 0 bases and J by 14 bases, with 11 bases left in between. CDR3 length: 12 amino acids. The germline V gene has CDR1 LGHNA and CDR2 YSLEER. CDR3 nucleotide sequence: TGCGCCAGCAGCCAAGATACAGACTCGAAGTTCTTC. Protein product: CASSQDTDSKFF.

This chain links TRBV6-6 with TRBJ2-7; 9 bases line up with TRBD2. Germline V gene data show CDR1 as MNHNY and CDR2 as SVGAGI (reference sequence). After removal of 6 bases from V and 0 bases from J, the junction contained 9 bases not matched to a gene. The CDR3 has 16 amino acids. This CDR3 is CASSLGRGGSSYEQYF. The CDR3 region has the DNA TGTGCCAGCAGCCTGGGGCGGGGGGGGAGCTCCTACGAGCAGTACTTC.

The chain joins TRBV5-1 to TRBJ2-7; 7 bases agree with TRBD2. This CDR3 has 14 amino acids. V lost 1 base and J lost 6; bases outside the gene matches: 7. Germline assignment: CDR1 SGHRS and CDR2 YFSETQ. CDR3: CASSLFGGSGEQYF. CDR3 nucleotide sequence: TGCGCCAGCAGCTTGTTTGGCGGGAGTGGCGAGCAGTACTTC.

The V gene is TRBV7-3, the J gene TRBJ2-7; D may be TRBD1 (6 bases). From germline, CDR1 is SGHTA and CDR2 FQGTGA. This CDR3 has 15 amino acids. V dropped 2 bases and J dropped 3 bases, with 14 bases sitting between them. The CDR3 bases are TGTGCCAGCAGCTTAGTCCACAGGGAAGACTACGAGCAGTACTTC. Its protein product is CASSLVHREDYEQYF.

The CDR3 loop reads CASSYSQGAQDGYTF. For the CDR3, the DNA is TGTGCCAGCAGTTACTCCCAGGGGGCGCAGGATGGCTACACCTTC. The V and J genes are TRBV6-6 and TRBJ1-2, with 8 bases identical to TRBD1. Unmatched junction bases numbered 6, after V lost 0 bases and J lost 6 bases. The CDR3 extends over 15 amino acids. Germline V CDR1 and CDR2: MNHNY, SVGAGI (reference sequence).

As concerns this clone: Different DNA sequences within this sample yield the same CDR3. The chain has TRBV18 and TRBJ2-2; no clear D gene. CDR1 and CDR2 (germline): KGHSH, LQKENI. The V end was cut by 3 bases, the J end by 3 bases, with 5 bases between. The length of the CDR3 is 13 residues. CDR3 residues: CASSPLDTGELFF. For the CDR3, the DNA is TGTGCCAGCTCACCGCTGGACACCGGGGAGCTGTTTTTT.

The genes are TRBV7-3 and TRBJ2-5; tentatively, D is TRBD2 (6 bases). The CDR3 is 15 residues long. CDR1 and CDR2 from the germline V gene are SGHTA and FQGTGA. V shed 4 bases and J shed 5 bases, with 17 bases lying between them. The CDR3 DNA is TGTGCCAGCAGCTCCGTTTATGCGGGGTGGGAGACCCAGTACTTC. This sequence encodes CASSSVYAGWETQYF.

This chain's CDR3 is CASSETGTLKPYEQYF. CDR3 nucleotide sequence: TGTGCCAGCAGTGAAACCGGGACTCTGAAACCCTACGAGCAGTACTTC. This chain joins TRBV25-1 and TRBJ2-7; tentatively, D is TRBD2 (6 bases). The V and J ends lost 2 bases and 2 bases respectively, with 16 bases between them. Germline CDR1 and CDR2: MGHDK and SYGVNS. The CDR3 is 16 amino acids.

The chain is built from TRBV19 and TRBJ1-2; 8 bases are shared with TRBD1. The V gene end was trimmed by 3 bases and the J gene end by 5 bases; junction bases not matched to a gene: 11. CDR1 LNHDA and CDR2 SQIVND come from the germline V gene (reference sequence). The CDR3 has 16 amino acids. The CDR3 is CASSIGGQEAVYGYTF. The CDR3 bases are TGTGCCAGTAGTATTGGGGGACAGGAGGCTGTTTATGGCTACACCTTC. The full variable domain, its missing parts supplied by reference TRBV19 and TRBJ1-2, is DGGITQSPKYLFRKEGQNVTLSCEQNLNHDAMYWYRQDPGQGLRLIYYSQIVNDFQKGDIAEGYSVSREKKESFPLTVTSAQKNPTAFYLCASSIGGQEAVYGYTFGSGTRLTVV.

The gene calls are TRBV18 and TRBJ1-2; 7 nucleotides agree with TRBD1. Germline V gene data show CDR1 as KGHSH and CDR2 as LQKENI. The CDR3 sequence is 15 residues long. V lost 3 bases to trimming and J lost 2 bases; unmatched junction nucleotides: 6. In DNA, the CDR3 is TGTGCCAGCTCACCTAGGGACAGCTCAAACTATGGCTACACCTTC. It encodes CASSPRDSSNYGYTF.

The chain links TRBV27 to TRBJ2-5; 8 bases map to TRBD2. CDR1 and CDR2 from the germline V gene are MNHEY and SMNVEV (reference sequence). With V trimmed by 7 bases and J by 11 bases, 15 bases remained unmatched. CDR3 length: 14 amino acids. CDR3 DNA: TGTGCCAGCAAGAGTAGAGCGGGAGCTGGGGAGCAGTACTTC. This translates into CASKSRAGAGEQYF.

The chain combines TRBV2 with TRBJ1-6; D gene unclear. The CDR3 length is 14 residues. V was clipped by 8 bases and J by 3 bases, with 11 bases between them. CDR1 and CDR2 (germline): SNHLY, FYNNEI. In DNA, the CDR3 is TGTGCCAGCGGTCCGACGAACTATAATTCACCCCTCCACTTT. Protein: CASGPTNYNSPLHF.

CDR3 sequence: CSVSGGASSYTF. Here the CDR3 DNA reads TGCAGCGTTTCAGGGGGCGCGTCTAGCTACACCTTC. The chain combines TRBV29-1 with TRBJ1-2; TRBD1 matches at 8 bases. The CDR3 sequence is 12 residues long. J was trimmed by 9 bases and V by 5 bases; bases with no gene match: 8. Germline CDR1 reads SQVTM; CDR2 reads ANQGSEA.

The chain joins TRBV28 to TRBJ2-3, with 8 bases matching TRBD2. V shed 5 bases and J 6 bases; nucleotides not matched to a gene: 7. This CDR3 has 14 residues. Germline V gene sequence: CDR1 MDHEN, CDR2 SYDVKM. CDR3 DNA: TGTGCCAGCAGTCGCAGCGGGAGTAGGGATACGCAGTATTTT. It yields the protein CASSRSGSRDTQYF.

The V gene is TRBV7-9, the J gene TRBJ1-2, with TRBD1 matching over 9 bases. Germline CDR1 SEHNR, CDR2 FQNEAQ (reference sequence). The CDR3 length is 16 residues. Losses at the gene ends were 4 bases for V and 7 bases for J; bases not matched to a gene: 13. The CDR3 is CASSSTAGTGSRGYTF. Written as DNA, the CDR3 is TGTGCCAGCAGCTCCACAGCCGGGACAGGGAGTCGTGGCTACACCTTC.

CDR3 DNA: TGTGCCAGCAGTTTAGGGACTAGCGGGAGTTGGTCCTACGAGCAGTACTTC. Amino acid sequence: CASSLGTSGSWSYEQYF. The chain is built from TRBV28 and TRBJ2-7, with 14 positions matching TRBD2. The J segment lost 1 base and the V segment lost 2 bases, leaving 4 bases of the junction unmatched. Germline values: CDR1 MDHEN, CDR2 SYDVKM. CDR3 size: 17 residues. Full variable domain (missing parts from reference TRBV28 and TRBJ2-7): DVKVTQSSRYLVKRTGEKVFLECVQDMDHENMFWYRQDPGLGLRLIYFSYDVKMKEKGDIPEGYSVSREKKERFSLILESASTNQTSMYLCASSLGTSGSWSYEQYFGPGTRLTVT.

The chain uses TRBV2 and TRBJ2-2; 10 positions match TRBD2. Germline-derived CDR1 and CDR2 are SNHLY and FYNNEI. There are 18 residues in the CDR3. V was clipped by 5 bases and J by 0 bases; unmatched bases: 9. The CDR3 region is CASSLATAGGPNTGELFF. The CDR3 bases are TGTGCCAGCAGTCTCGCCACAGCGGGAGGGCCGAACACCGGGGAGCTGTTTTTT.